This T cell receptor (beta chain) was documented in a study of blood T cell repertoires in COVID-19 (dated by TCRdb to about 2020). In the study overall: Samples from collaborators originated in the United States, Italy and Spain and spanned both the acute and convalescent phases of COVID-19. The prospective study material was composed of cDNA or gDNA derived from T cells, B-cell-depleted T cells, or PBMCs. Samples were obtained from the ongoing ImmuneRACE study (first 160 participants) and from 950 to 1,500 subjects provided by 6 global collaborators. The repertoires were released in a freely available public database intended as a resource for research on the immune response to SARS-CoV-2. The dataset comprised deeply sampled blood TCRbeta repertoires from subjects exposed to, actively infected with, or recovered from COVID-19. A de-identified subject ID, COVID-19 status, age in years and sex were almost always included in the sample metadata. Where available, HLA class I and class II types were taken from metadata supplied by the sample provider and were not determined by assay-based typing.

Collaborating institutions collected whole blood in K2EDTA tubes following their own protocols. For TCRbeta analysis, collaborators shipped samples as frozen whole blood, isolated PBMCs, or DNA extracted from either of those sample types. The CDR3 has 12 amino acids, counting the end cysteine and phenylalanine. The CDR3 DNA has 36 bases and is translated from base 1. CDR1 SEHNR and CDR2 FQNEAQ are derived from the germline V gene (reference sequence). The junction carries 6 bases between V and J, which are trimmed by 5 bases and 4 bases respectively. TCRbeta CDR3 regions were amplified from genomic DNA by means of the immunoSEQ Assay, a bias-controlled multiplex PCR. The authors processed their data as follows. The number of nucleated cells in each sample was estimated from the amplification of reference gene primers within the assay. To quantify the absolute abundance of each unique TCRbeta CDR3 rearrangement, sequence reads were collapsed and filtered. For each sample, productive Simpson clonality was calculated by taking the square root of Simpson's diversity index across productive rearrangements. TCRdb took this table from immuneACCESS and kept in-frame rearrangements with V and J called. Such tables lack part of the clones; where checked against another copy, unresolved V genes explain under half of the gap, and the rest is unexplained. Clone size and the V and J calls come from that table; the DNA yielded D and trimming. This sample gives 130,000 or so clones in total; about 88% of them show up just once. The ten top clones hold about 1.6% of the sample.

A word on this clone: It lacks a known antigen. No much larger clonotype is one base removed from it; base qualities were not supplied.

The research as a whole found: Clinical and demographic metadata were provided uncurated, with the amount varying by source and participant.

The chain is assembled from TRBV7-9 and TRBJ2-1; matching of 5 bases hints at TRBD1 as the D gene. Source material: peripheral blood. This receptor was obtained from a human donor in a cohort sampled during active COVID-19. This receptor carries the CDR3 CASSRQYNEQFF. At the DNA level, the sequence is TGTGCCAGCAGCAGACAGTACAATGAGCAGTTCTTC. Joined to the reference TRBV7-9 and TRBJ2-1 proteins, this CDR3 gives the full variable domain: DTGVSQNPRHKITKRGQNVTFRCDPISEHNRLYWYRQTLGQGPEFLTYFQNEAQLEKSRLLSDRFSAERPKGSFSTLEIQRTEQGDSAMYLCASSRQYNEQFFGPGTRLTVL.